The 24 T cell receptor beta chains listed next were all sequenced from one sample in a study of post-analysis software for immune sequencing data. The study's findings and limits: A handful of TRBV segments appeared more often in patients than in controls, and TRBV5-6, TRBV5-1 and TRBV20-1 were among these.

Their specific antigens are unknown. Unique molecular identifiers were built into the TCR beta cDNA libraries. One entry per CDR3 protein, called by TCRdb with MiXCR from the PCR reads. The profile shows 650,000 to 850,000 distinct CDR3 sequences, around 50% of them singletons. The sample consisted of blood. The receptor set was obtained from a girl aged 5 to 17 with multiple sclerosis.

CDR3 in amino acids: CSVDPGDLTDTQYF. CDR3 in DNA: TGCAGCGTTGATCCGGGAGATTTAACAGATACGCAGTATTTT. V is TRBV29-1 and J is TRBJ2-3; tentatively, D is TRBD2 (6 bases). Trimming pared 3 bases from V and 3 bases from J, leaving 13 bases between. Germline V gene sequence: CDR1 SQVTM, CDR2 ANQGSEA. The CDR3 is 14 residues long.

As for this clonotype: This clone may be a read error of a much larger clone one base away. The CDR3 DNA sequence: TGCAGTGCTAGAGATGAACGGGAGTCCCACAATGAGCAGTTCTTC. It encodes CSARDERESHNEQFF. The chain employs TRBV20-1 and TRBJ2-1, with a possible D match to TRBD2 (6 bases). Between the trimmed V and J ends, which lost 0 bases and 5 bases, there was a span of 14 bases. Germline CDR1 reads DFQATT; CDR2 reads SNEGSKA (reference sequence). CDR3 length: 15 amino acids.

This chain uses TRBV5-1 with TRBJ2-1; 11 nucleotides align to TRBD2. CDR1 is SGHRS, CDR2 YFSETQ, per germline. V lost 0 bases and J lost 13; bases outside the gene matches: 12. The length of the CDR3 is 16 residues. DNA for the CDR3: TGCGCCAGCAGCTTGGATGGGGACACTAGCGGGAGTTCCCAGTTCTTC. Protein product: CASSLDGDTSGSSQFF.

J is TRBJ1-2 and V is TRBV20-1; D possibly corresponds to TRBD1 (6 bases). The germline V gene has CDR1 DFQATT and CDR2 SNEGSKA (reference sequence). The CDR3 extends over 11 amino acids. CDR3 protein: CSLDRDYGYTF. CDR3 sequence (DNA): TGCAGCTTGGACAGAGACTATGGCTACACCTTC.

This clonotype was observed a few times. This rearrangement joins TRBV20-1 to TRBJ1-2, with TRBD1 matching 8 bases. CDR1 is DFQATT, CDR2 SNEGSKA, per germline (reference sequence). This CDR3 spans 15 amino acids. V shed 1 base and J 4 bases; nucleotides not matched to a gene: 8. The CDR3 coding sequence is TGCAGTGCTAGAGCCGCGGGACAGGCTGGCTATGGCTACACCTTC. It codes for CSARAAGQAGYGYTF.

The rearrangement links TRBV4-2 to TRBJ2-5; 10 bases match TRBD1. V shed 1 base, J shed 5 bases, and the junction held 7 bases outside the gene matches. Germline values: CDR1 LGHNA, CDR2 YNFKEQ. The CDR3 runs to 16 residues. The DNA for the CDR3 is TGTGCCAGCAGCCAAGGGGAGACAGGGGGCCGTGAGACCCAGTACTTC. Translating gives CASSQGETGGRETQYF.

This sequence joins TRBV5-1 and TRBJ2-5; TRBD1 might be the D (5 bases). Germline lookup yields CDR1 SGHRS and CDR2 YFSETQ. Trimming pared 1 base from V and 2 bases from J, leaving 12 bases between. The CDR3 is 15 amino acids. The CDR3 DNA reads TGCGCCAGCAGCTTGACGGCAAGGGGACAAGAGACCCAGTACTTC. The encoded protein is CASSLTARGQETQYF. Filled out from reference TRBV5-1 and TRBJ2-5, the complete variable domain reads KAGVTQTPRYLIKTRGQQVTLSCSPISGHRSVSWYQQTPGQGLQFLFEYFSETQRNKGNFPGRFSGRQFSNSRSEMNVSTLELGDSALYLCASSLTARGQETQYFGPGTRLLVL.

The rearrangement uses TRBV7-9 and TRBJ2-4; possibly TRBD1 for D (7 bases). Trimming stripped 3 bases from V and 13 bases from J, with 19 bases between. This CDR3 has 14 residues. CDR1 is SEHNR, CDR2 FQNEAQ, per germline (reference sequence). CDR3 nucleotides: TGTGCCAGCAGCTTTGAAGGGACAGTCGGAGGGCAGTACTTC. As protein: CASSFEGTVGGQYF.

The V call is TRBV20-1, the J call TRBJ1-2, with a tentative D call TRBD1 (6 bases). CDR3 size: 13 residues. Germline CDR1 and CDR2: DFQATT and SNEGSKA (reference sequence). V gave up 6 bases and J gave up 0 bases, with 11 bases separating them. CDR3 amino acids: CSALTGTNYGYTF. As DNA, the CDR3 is TGCAGTGCCCTGACAGGCACTAACTATGGCTACACCTTC.

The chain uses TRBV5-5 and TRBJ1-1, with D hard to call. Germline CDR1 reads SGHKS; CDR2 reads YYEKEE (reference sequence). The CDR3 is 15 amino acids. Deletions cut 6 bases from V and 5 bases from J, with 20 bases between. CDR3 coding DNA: TGTGCCAGCACCCCGTCGGGCGGGAGAGCGACTGAAGCTTTCTTT. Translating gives CASTPSGGRATEAFF.

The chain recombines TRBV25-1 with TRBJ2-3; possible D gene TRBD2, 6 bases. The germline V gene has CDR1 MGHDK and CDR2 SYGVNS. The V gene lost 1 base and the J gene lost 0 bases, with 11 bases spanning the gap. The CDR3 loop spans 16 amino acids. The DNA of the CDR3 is TGTGCCAGCAGTGAATTGTGGGGGACTAGCACAGATACGCAGTATTTT. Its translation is CASSELWGTSTDTQYF. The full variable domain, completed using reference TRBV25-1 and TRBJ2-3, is EADIYQTPRYLVIGTGKKITLECSQTMGHDKMYWYQQDPGMELHLIHYSYGVNSTEKGDLSSESTVSRIRTEHFPLTLESARPSHTSQYLCASSELWGTSTDTQYFGPGTRLTVL.

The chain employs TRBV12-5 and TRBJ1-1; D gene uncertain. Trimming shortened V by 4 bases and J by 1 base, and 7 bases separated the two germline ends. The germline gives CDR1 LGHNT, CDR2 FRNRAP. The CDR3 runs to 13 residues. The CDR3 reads CASGSESNTEAFF. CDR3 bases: TGTGCTAGTGGTTCAGAGTCGAACACTGAAGCTTTCTTT.

The CDR3 DNA follows: TGCAGTGCTAGTCGTCCGGGACAGGGGAACTCCAATGAGCAGTTCTTC. Its translation is CSASRPGQGNSNEQFF. The rearrangement joins TRBV20-1 to TRBJ2-1, with 10 nucleotides matching TRBD1. CDR1 DFQATT and CDR2 SNEGSKA come from the germline V gene (reference sequence). The CDR3 is 16 residues long. Trimming cost V 3 bases and J 6 bases; bases outside gene matches: 11.

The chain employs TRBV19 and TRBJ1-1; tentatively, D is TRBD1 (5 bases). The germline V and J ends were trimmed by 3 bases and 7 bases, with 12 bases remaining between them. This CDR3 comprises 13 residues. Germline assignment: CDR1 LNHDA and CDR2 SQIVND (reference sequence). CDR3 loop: CASSIPTGIEAFF. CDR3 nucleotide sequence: TGTGCCAGTAGTATCCCTACAGGTATTGAAGCTTTCTTT.

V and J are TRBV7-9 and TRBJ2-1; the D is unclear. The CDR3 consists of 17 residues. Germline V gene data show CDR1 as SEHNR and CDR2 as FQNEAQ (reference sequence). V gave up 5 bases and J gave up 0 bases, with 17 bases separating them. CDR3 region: CASSPRYFRSSYNEQFF. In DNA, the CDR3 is TGTGCCAGCAGCCCTAGATATTTCCGGAGCTCCTACAATGAGCAGTTCTTC. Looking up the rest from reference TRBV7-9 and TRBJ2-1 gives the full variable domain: DTGVSQNPRHKITKRGQNVTFRCDPISEHNRLYWYRQTLGQGPEFLTYFQNEAQLEKSRLLSDRFSAERPKGSFSTLEIQRTEQGDSAMYLCASSPRYFRSSYNEQFFGPGTRLTVL.

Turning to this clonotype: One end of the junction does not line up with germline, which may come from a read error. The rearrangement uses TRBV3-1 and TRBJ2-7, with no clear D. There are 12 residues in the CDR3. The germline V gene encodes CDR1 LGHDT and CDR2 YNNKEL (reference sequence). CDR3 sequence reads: CASSQDPYEQYF. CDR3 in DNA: TGCGCCAGCAGCCAAGATCCCTACGAGCAGTACTTC.

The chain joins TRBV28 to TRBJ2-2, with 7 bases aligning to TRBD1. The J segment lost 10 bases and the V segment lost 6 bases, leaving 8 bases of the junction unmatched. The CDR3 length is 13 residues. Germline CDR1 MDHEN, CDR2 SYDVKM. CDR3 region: CASRRQGVEELFF. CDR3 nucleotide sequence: TGTGCCAGCAGACGACAGGGCGTTGAGGAGCTGTTTTTT.

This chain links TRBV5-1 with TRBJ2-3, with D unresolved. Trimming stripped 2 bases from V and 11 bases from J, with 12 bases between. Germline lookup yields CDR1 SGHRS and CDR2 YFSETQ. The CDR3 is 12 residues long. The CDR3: CASSFDLTGQYF. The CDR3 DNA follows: TGCGCCAGCAGCTTCGATCTAACGGGGCAGTATTTT.

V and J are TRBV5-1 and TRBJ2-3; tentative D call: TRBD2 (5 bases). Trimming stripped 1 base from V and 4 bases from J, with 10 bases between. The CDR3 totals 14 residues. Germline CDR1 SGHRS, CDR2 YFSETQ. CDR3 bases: TGCGCCAGCAGCTTGTCCGGGAATCCAGATACGCAGTATTTT. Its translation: CASSLSGNPDTQYF.

This chain's CDR3 is CSVEDRAPTYEQYF. CDR3 nucleotides: TGCAGCGTTGAAGACCGGGCCCCTACCTACGAGCAGTACTTC. The genes are TRBV29-1 and TRBJ2-4; D unresolved. The DNA end is a closer match to TRBJ2-7, so the J assignment may be wrong. The CDR3 is made up of 14 amino acids. In germline, CDR1 is SQVTM, CDR2 ANQGSEA.

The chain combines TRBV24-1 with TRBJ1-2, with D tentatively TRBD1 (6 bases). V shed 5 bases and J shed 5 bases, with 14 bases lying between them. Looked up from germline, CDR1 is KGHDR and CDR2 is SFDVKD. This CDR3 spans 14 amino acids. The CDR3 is CATSVQGSGYGYTF. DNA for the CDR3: TGTGCCACCAGTGTACAGGGCTCTGGGTATGGCTACACCTTC.

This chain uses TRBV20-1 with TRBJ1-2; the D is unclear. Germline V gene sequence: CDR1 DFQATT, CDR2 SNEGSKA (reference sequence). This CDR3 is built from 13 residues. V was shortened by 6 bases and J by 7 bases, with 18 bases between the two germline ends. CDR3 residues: CSADRAGPFGYTF. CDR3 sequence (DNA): TGCAGTGCAGACCGGGCCGGTCCCTTTGGCTACACCTTC.

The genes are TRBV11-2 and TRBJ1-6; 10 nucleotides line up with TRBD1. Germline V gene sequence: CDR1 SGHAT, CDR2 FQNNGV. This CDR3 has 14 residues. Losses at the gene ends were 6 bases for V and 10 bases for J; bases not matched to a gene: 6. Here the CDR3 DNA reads TGTGCCAGCAGGGTTGGGACAGGGGTCTCACCCCTCCACTTT. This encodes CASRVGTGVSPLHF.

The CDR3 DNA reads as TGCAGTGCGCCTACAGTATTCCCTATGGCGAGTGAGCAGTACTTC. Translated, it gives CSAPTVFPMASEQYF. J is TRBJ2-4 and V is TRBV20-1; D ambiguous. Germline lookup yields CDR1 DFQATT and CDR2 SNEGSKA (reference sequence). Trimming cost V 6 bases and J 13 bases, with 28 bases left between them. This CDR3 comprises 15 residues.